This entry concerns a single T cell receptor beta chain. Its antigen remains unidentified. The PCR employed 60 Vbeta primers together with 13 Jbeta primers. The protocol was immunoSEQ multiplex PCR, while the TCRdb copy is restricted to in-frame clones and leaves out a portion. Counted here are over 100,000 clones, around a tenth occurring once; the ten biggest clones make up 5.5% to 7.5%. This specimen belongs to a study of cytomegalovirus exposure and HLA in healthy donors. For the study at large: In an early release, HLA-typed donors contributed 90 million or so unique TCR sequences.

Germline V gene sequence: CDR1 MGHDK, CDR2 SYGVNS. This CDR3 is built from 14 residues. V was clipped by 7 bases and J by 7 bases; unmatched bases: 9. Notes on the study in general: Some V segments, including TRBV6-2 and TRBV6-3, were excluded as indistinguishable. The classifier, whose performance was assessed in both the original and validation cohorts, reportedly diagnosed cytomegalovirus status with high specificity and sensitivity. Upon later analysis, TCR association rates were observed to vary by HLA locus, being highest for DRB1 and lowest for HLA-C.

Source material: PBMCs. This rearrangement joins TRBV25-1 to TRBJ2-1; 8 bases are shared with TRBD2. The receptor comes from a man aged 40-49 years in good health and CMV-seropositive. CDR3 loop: CASKSGSTTNEQFF. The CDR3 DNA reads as TGTGCCAGCAAAAGCGGGAGTACCACAAATGAGCAGTTCTTC. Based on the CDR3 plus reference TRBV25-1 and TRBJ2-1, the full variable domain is EADIYQTPRYLVIGTGKKITLECSQTMGHDKMYWYQQDPGMELHLIHYSYGVNSTEKGDLSSESTVSRIRTEHFPLTLESARPSHTSQYLCASKSGSTTNEQFFGPGTRLTVL.